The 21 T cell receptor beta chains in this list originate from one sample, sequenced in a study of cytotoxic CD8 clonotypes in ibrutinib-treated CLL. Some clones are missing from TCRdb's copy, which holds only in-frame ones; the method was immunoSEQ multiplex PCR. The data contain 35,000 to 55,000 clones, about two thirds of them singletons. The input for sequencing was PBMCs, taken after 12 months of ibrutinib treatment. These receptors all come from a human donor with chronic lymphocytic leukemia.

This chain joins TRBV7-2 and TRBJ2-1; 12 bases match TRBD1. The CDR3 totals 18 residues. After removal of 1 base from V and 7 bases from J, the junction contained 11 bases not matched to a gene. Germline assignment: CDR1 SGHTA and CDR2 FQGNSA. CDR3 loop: CASSLVLLGTGGSNEQFF. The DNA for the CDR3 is TGTGCCAGCAGCTTAGTGTTGCTGGGGACAGGGGGCTCGAATGAGCAGTTCTTC.

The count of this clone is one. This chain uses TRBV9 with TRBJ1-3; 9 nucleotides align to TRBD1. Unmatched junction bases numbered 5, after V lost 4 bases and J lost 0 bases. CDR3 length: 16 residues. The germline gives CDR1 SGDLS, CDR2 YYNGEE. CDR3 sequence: CASSPRTGVSGNTIYF. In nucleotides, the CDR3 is TGTGCCAGCAGCCCCCGGACAGGGGTCTCTGGAAACACCATATATTTT. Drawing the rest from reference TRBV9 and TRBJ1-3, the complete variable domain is DSGVTQTPKHLITATGQRVTLRCSPRSGDLSVYWYQQSLDQGLQFLIQYYNGEERAKGNILERFSAQQFPDLHSELNLSSLELGDSALYFCASSPRTGVSGNTIYFGEGSWLTVV.

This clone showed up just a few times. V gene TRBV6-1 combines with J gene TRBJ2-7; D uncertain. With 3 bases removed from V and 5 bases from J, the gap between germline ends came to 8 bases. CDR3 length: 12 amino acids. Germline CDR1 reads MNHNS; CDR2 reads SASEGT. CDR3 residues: CASSEAGNEQYF. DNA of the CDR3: TGTGCCAGCAGTGAGGCTGGTAACGAGCAGTACTTC.

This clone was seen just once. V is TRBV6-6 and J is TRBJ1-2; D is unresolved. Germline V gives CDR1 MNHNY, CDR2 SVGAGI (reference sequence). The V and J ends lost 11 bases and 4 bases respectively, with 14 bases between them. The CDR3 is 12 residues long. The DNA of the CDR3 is TGTGCCGCGGGGAAGGTAACCTATGGCTACACCTTC. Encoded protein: CAAGKVTYGYTF.

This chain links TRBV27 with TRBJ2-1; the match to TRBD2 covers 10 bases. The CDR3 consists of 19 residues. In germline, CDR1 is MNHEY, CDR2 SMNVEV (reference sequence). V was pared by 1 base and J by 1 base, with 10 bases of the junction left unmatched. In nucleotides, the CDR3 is TGTGCCAGCAGTTTATATGGCCTAATAGCGGGGGGATCCTACAATGAGCAGTTCTTC. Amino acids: CASSLYGLIAGGSYNEQFF.

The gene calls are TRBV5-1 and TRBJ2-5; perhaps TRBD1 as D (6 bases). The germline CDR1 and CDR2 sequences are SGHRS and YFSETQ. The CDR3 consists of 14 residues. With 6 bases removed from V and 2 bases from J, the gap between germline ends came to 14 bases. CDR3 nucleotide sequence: TGCGCCAGCAATCGGGACATCGGACAAGAGACCCAGTACTTC. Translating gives CASNRDIGQETQYF.

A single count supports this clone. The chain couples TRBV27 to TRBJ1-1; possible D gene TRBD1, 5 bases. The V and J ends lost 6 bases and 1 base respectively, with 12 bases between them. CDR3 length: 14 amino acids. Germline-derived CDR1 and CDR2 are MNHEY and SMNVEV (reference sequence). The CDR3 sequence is CASRPRATNTEAFF. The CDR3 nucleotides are TGTGCCAGCAGACCCAGGGCAACGAACACTGAAGCTTTCTTT.

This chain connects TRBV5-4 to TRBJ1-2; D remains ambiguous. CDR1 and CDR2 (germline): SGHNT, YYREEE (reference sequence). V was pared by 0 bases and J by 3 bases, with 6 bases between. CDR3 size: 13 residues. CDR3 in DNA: TGTGCCAGCAGCTTGGCTATCGACTATGGCTACACCTTC. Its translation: CASSLAIDYGYTF.

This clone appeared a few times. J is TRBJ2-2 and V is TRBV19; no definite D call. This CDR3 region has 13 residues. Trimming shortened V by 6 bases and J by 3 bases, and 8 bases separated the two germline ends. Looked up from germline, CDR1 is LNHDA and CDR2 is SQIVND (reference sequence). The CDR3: CASSNFDTGELFF. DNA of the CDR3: TGTGCCAGTAGCAACTTTGACACCGGGGAGCTGTTTTTT.

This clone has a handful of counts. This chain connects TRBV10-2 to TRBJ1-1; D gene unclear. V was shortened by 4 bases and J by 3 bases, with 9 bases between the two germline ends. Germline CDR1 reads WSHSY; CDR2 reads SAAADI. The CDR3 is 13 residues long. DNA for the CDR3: TGCGCCAGCAGTGGGTCAGTCGACACTGAAGCTTTCTTT. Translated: CASSGSVDTEAFF.

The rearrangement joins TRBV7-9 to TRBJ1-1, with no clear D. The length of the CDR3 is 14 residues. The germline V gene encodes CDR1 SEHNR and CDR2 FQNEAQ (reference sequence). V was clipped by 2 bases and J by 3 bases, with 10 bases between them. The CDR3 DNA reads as TGTGCCAGCAGCTTAAGGGCCCGGGACACTGAAGCTTTCTTT. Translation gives CASSLRARDTEAFF.

Here the CDR3 DNA reads TGTGCCAGCTCACCCCGTCCTAGGGACAGCTCTACCACTGAAGCTTTCTTT. It yields the protein CASSPRPRDSSTTEAFF. The chain links TRBV18 to TRBJ1-1; 7 bases are a match to TRBD1. The CDR3 has 17 amino acids. Unmatched junction bases numbered 14, after V lost 3 bases and J lost 4 bases. Per germline, CDR1 KGHSH and CDR2 LQKENI.

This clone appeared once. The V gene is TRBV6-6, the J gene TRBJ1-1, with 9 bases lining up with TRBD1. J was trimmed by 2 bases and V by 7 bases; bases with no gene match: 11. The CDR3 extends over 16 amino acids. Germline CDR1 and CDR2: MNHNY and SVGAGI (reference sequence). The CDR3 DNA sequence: TGTGCCAGCACCGCCGAGGGACAGGGTGTAAACACTGAAGCTTTCTTT. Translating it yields CASTAEGQGVNTEAFF.

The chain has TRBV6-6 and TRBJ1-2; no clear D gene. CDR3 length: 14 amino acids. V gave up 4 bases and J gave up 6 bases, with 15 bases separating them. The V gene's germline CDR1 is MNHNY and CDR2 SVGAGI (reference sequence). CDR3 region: CASSWEWGFDGYTF. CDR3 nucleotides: TGTGCCAGCAGTTGGGAATGGGGTTTCGATGGCTACACCTTC.

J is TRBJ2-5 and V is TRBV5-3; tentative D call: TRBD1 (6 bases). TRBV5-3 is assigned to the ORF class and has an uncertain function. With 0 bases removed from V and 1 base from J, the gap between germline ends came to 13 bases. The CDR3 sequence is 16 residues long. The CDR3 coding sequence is TGTGCCAGAAGCTTGGTGGCAGGGGTCGGCCAAGAGACCCAGTACTTC. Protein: CARSLVAGVGQETQYF.

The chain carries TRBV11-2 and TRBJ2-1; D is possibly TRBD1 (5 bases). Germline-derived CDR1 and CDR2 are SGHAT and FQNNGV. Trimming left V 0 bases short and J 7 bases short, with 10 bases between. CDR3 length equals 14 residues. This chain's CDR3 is CASSLELQVNEQFF. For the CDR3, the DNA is TGTGCCAGCAGCTTAGAACTACAGGTTAATGAGCAGTTCTTC.

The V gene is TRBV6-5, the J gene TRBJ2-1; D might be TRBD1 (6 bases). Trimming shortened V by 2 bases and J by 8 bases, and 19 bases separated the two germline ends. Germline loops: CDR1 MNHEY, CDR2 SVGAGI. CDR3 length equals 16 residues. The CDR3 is CASSYTKTGSWDEQFF. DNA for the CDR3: TGTGCCAGCAGTTACACTAAGACAGGCTCTTGGGATGAGCAGTTCTTC.

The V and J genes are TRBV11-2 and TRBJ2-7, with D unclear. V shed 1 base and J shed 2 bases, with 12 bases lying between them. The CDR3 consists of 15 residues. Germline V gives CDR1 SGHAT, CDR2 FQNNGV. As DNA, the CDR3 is TGTGCCAGCAGCTTAGTCGATGGGGAAACCTACGAGCAGTACTTC. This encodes CASSLVDGETYEQYF.

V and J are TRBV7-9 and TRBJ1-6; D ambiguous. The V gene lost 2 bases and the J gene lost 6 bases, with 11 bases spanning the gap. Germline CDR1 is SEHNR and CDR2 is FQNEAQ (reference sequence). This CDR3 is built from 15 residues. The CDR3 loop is CASSLYGVGNSPLHF. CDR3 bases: TGTGCCAGCAGCTTATACGGAGTGGGTAATTCACCCCTCCACTTT.

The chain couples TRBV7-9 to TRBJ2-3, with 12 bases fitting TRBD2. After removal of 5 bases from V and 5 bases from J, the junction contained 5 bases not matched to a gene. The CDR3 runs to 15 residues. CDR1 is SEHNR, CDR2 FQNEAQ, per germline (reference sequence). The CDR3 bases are TGTGCCAGCAGCCCTAGCGGGGGGGCCGTAGATACGCAGTATTTT. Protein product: CASSPSGGAVDTQYF.

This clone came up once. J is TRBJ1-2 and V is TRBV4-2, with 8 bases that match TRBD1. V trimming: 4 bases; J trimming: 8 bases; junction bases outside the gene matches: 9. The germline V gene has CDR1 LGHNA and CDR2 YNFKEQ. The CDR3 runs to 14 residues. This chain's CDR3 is CASSLRDRRVGYTF. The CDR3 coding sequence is TGTGCCAGCAGCCTCCGGGACAGGCGAGTCGGCTACACCTTC.